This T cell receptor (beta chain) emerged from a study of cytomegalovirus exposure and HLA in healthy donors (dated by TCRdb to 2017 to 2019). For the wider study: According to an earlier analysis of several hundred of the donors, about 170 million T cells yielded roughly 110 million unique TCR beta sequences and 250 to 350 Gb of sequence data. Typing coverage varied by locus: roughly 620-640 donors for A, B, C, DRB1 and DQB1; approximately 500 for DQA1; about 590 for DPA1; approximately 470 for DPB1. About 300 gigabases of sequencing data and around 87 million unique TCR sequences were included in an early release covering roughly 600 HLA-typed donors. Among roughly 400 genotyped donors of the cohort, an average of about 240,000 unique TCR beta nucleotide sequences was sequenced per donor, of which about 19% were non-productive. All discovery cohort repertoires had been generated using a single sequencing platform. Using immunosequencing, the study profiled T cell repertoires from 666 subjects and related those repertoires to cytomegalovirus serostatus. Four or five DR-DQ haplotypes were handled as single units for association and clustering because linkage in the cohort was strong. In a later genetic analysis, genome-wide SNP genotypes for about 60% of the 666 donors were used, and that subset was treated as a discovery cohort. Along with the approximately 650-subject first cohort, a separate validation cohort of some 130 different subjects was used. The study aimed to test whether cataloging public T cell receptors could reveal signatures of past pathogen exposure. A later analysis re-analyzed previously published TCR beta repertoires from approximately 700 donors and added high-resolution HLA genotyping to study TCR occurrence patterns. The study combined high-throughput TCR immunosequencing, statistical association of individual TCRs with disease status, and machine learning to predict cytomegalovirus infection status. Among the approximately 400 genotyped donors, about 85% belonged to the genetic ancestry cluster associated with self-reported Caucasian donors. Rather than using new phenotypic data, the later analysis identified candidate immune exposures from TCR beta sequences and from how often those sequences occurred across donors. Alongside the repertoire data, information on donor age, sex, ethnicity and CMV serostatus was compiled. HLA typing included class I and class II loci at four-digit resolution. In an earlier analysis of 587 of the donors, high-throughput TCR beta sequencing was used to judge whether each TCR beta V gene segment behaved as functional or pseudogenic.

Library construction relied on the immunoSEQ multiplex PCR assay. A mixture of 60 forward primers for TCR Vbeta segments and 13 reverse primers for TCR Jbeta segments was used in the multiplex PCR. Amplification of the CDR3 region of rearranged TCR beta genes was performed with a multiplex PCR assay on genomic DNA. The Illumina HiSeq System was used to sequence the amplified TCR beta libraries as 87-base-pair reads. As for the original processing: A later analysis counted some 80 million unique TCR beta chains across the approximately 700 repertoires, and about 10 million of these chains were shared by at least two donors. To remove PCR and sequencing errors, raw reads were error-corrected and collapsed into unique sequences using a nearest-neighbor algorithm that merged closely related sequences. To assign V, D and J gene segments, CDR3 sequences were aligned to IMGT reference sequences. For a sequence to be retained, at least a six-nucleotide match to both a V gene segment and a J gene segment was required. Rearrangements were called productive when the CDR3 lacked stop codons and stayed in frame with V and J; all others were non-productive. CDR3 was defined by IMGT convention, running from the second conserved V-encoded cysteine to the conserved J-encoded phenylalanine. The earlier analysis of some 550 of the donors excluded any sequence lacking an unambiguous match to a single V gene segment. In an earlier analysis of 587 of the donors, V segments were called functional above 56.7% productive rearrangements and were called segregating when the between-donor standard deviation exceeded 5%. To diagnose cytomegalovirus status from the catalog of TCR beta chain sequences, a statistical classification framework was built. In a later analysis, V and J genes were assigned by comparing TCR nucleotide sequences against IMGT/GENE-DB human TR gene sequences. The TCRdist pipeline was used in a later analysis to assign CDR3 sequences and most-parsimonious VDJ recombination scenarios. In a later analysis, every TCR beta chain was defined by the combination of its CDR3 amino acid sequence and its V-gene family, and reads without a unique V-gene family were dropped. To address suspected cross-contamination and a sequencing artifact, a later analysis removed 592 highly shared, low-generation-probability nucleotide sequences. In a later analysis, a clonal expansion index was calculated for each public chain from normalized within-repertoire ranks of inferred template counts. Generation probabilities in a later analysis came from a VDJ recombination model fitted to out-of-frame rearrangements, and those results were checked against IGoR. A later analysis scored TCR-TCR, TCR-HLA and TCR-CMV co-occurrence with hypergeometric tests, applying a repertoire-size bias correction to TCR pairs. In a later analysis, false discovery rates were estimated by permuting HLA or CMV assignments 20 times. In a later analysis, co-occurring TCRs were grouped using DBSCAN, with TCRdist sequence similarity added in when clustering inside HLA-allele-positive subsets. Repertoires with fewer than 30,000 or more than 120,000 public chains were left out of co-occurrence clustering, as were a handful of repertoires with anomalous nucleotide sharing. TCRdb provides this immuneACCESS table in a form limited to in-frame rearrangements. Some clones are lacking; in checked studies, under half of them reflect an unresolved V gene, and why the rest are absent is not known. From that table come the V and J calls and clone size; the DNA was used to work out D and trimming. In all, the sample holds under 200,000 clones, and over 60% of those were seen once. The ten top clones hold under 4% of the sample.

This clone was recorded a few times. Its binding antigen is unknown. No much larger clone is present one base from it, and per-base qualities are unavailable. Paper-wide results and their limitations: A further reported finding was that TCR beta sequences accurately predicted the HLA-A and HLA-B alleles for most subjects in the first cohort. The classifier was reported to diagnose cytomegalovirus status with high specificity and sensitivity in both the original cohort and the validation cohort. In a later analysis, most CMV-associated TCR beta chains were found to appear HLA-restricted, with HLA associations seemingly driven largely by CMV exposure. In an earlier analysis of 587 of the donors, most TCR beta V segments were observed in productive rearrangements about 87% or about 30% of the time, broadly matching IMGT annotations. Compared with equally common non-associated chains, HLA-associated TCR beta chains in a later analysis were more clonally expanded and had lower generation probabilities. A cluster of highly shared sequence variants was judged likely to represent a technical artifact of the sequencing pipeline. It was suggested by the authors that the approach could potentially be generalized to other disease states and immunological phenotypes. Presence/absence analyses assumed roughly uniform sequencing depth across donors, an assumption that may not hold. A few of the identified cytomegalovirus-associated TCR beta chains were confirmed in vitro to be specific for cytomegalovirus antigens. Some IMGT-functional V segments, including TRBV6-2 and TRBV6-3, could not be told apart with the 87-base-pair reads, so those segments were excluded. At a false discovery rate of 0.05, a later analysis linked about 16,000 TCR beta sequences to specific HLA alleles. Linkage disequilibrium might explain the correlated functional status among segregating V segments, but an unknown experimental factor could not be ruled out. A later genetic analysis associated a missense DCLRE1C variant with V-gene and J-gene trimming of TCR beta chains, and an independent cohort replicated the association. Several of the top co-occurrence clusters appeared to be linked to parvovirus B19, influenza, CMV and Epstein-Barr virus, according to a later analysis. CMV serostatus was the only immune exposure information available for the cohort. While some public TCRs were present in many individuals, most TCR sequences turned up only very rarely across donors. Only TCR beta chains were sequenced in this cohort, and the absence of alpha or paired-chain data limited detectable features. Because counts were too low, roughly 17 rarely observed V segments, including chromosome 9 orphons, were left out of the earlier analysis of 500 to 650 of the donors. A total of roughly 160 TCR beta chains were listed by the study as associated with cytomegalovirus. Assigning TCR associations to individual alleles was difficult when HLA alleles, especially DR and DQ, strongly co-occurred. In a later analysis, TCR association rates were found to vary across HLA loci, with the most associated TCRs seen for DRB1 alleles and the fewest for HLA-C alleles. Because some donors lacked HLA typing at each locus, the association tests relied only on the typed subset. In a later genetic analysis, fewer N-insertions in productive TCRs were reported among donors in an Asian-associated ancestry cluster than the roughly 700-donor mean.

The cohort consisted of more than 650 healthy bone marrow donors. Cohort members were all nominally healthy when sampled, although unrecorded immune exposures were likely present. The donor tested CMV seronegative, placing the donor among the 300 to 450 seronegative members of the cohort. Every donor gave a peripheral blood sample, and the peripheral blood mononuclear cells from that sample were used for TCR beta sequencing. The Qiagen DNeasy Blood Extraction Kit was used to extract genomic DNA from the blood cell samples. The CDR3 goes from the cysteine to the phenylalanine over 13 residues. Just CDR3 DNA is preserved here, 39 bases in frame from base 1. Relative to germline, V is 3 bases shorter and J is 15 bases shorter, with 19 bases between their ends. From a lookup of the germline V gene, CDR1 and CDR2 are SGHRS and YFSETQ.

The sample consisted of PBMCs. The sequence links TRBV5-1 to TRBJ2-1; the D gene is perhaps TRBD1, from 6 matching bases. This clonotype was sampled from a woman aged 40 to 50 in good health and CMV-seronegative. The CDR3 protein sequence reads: CASSSGTTPRSFF. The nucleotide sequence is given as TGCGCCAGCAGCTCGGGGACAACCCCCCGTTCGTTCTTC.